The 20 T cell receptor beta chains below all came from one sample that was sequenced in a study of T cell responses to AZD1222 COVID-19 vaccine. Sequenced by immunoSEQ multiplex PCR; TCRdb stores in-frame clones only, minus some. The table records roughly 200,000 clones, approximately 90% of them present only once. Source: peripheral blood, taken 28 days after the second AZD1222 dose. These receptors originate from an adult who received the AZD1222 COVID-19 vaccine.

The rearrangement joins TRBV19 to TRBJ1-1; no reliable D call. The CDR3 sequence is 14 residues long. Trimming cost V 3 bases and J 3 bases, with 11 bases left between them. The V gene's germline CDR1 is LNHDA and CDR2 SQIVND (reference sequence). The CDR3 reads CASSIVLIHTEAFF. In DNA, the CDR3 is TGTGCCAGTAGTATTGTTCTAATTCACACTGAAGCTTTCTTT.

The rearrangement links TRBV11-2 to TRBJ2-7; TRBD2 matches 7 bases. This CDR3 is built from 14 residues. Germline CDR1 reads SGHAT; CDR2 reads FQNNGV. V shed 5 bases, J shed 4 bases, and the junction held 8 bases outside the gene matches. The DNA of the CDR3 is TGTGCCAGCAGCCCGGTGGGGGGGTTGTACGAGCAGTACTTC. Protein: CASSPVGGLYEQYF.

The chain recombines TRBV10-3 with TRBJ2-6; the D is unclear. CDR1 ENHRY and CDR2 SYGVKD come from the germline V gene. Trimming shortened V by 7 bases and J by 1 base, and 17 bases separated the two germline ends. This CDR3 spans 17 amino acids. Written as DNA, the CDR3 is TGTGCCATCATGGCGGACGCTACCTCGTCTGGGGCCAACGTCCTGACTTTC. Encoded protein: CAIMADATSSGANVLTF.

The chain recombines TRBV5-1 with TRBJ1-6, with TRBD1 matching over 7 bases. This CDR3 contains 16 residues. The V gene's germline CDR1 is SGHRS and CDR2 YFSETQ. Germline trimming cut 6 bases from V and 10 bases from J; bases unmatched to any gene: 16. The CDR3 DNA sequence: TGCGCCAGCACACGGGGAGACAGGGTGATTGGATCACCCCTCCACTTT. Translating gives CASTRGDRVIGSPLHF.

This chain's CDR3 is CASSLWGVRRGNQPQHF. As DNA, the CDR3 is TGTGCCAGCAGTTTATGGGGGGTGAGGCGTGGCAATCAGCCCCAGCATTTT. The chain has TRBV28 and TRBJ1-5; TRBD1 might be the D (5 bases). CDR3 length equals 17 residues. Trimming pared 0 bases from V and 2 bases from J, leaving 14 bases between. Germline loops: CDR1 MDHEN, CDR2 SYDVKM. Together with reference TRBV28 and TRBJ1-5, the CDR3 gives the full variable domain: DVKVTQSSRYLVKRTGEKVFLECVQDMDHENMFWYRQDPGLGLRLIYFSYDVKMKEKGDIPEGYSVSREKKERFSLILESASTNQTSMYLCASSLWGVRRGNQPQHFGDGTRLSIL.

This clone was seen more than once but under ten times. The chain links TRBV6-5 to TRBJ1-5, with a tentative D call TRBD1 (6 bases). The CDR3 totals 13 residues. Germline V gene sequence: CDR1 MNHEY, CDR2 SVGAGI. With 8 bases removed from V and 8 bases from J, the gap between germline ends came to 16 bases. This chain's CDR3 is CASDPWAGEPQHF. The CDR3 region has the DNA TGTGCCAGCGATCCATGGGCAGGGGAGCCCCAGCATTTT.

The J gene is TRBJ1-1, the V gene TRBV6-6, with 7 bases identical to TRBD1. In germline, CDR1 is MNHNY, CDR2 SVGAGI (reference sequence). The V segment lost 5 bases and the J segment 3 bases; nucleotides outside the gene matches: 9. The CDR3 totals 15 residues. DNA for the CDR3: TGTGCCAGCAGTAATCGGCAGGGGGTGGACACTGAAGCTTTCTTT. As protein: CASSNRQGVDTEAFF.

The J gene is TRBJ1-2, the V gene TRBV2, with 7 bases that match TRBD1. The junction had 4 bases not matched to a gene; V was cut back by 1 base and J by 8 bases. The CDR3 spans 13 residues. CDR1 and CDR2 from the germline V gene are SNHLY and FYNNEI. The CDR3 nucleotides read TGTGCCAGCAGTGAAGAGGGGGCGCACGGCTACACCTTC. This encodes CASSEEGAHGYTF.

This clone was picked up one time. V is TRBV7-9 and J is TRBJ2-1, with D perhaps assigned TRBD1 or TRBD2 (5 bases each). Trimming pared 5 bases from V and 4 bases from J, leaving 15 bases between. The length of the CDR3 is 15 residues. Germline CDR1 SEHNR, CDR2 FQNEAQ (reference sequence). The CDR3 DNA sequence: TGTGCCAGCAGCGGGACCGGGACCCTTTACAATGAGCAGTTCTTC. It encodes CASSGTGTLYNEQFF.

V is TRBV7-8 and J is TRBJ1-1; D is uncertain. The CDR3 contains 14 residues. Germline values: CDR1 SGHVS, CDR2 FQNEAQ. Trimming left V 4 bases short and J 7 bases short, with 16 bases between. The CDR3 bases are TGTGCCAGCAGCTACGTGATCGGAGGGAATGAAGCTTTCTTT. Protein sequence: CASSYVIGGNEAFF.

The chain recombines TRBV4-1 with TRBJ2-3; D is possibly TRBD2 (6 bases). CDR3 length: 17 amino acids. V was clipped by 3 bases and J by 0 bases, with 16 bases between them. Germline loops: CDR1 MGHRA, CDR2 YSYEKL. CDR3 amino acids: CASSHSPGGVSTDTQYF. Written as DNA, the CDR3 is TGCGCCAGCAGCCACAGCCCCGGCGGGGTTAGCACAGATACGCAGTATTTT.

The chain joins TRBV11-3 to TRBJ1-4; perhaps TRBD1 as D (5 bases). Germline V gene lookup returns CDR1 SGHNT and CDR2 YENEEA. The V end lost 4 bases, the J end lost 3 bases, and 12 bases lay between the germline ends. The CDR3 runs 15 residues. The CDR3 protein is CASSSEGQANEKLFF. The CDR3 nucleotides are TGTGCCAGCAGCTCGGAGGGGCAAGCTAATGAAAAACTGTTTTTT.

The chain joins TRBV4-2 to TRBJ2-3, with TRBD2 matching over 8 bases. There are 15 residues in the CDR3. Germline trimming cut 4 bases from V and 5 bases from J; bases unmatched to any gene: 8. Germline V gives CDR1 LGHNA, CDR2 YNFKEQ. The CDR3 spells CASSPREVKGDTQYF. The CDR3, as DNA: TGTGCCAGCAGCCCGCGGGAGGTCAAGGGAGATACGCAGTATTTT.

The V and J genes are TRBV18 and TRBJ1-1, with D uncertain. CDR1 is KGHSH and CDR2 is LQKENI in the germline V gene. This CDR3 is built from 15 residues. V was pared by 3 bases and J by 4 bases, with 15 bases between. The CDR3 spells CASSPSTALGTEAFF. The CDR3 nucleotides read TGTGCCAGCTCACCCAGTACAGCATTGGGCACTGAAGCTTTCTTT.

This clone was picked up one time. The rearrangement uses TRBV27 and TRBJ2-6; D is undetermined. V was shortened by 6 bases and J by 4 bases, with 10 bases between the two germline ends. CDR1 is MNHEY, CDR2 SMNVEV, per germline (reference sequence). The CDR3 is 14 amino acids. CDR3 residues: CASSPRTGANVLTF. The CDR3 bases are TGTGCCAGCAGCCCCCGGACCGGGGCCAACGTCCTGACTTTC.

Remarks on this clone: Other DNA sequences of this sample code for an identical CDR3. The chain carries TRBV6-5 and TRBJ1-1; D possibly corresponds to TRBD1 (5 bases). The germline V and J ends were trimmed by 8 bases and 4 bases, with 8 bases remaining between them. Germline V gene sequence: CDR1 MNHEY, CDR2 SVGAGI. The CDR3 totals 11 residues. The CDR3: CASRGGTEAFF. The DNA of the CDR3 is TGTGCCAGCCGGGGGGGCACTGAAGCTTTCTTT.

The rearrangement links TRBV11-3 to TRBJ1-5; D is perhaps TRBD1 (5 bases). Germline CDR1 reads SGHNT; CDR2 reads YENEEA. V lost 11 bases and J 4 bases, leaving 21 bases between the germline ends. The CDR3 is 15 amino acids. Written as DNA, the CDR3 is TGTGCCCTTTCAGGGCAGGGCCGGGGGAATCAGCCCCAGCATTTT. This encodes CALSGQGRGNQPQHF.

The CDR3 nucleotides read TGTGCCAGCAGCTTCGGCGTTAACTATGGCTACACCTTC. The encoded protein is CASSFGVNYGYTF. The chain carries TRBV7-9 and TRBJ1-2; no clear D gene. Trimming cost V 3 bases and J 1 base, with 6 bases left between them. Germline CDR1 is SEHNR and CDR2 is FQNEAQ (reference sequence). This CDR3 comprises 13 residues.

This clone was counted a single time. In DNA form, the CDR3 reads TGTGCCAGCAGCTTGTACAGGGGGCGATTAGATACGCAGTATTTT. It encodes CASSLYRGRLDTQYF. The genes are TRBV5-8 and TRBJ2-3; 9 bases are shared with TRBD1. In germline, CDR1 is SGHTS, CDR2 YDEGEE. The CDR3 covers 15 residues. J gave up 5 bases and V 1 base, and 5 bases lay outside the gene matches.

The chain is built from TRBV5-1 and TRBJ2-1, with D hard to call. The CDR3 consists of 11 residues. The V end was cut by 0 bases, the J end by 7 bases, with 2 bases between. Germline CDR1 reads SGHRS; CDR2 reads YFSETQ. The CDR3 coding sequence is TGCGCCAGCAGCTTGGAGAATGAGCAGTTCTTC. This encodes CASSLENEQFF.